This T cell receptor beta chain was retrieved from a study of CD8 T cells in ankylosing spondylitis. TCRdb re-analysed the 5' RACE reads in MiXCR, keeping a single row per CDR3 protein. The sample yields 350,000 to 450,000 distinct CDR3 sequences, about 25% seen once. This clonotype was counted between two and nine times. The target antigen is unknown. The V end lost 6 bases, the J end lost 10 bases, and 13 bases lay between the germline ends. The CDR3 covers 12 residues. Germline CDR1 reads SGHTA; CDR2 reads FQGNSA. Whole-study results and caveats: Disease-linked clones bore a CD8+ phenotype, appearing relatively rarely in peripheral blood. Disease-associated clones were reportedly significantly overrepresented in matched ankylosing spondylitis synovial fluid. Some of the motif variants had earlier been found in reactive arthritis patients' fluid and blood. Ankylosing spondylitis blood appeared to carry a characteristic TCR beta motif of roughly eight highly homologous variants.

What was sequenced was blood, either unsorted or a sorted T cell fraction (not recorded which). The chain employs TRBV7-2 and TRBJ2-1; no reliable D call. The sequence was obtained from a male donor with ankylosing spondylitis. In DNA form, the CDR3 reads TGTGCCAGCAGACAAGGGTGGTGGGAGCAGTTCTTC. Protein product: CASRQGWWEQFF.